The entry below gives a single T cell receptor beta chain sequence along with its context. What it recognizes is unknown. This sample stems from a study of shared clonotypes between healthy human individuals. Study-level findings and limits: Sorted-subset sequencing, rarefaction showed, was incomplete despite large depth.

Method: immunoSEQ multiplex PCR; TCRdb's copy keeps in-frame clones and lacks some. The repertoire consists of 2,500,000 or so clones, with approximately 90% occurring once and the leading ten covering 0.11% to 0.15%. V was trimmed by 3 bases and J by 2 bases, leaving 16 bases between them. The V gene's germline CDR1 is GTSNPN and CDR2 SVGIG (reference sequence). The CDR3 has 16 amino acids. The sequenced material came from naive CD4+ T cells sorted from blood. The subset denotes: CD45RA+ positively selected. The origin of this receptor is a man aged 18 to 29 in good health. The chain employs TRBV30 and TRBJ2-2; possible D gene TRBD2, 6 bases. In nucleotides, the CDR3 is TGTGCCTGGAGACGCCTGGAGCGGGCCAACACCGGGGAGCTGTTTTTT. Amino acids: CAWRRLERANTGELFF.